The rows below give T cell receptor beta chains drawn from one sample of a study of CD8 T cells in Susac syndrome. Each CDR3 protein is one row after TCRdb ran MiXCR on the immunoSEQ multiplex PCR reads. The sample contains 100,000 to 110,000 distinct CDR3 sequences, around 96% of which appear only once. Sequencing input: CD8+ T cells from PBMCs. All receptors derive from a human donor with Susac syndrome. CDR3s include the opening cysteine and the closing phenylalanine or tryptophan. D genes are given only for firm matches. Clone size is shown for a subset of rows, as once, few, many or a class of expanded clone.

v_gene,j_gene,d_gene,abundance,CDR3nt,CDR3aa
TRBV10-3,TRBJ1-1,.,.,TGTGCCACACGCGCGGTTGGAACTGAAGCTTTCTTT,CATRAVGTEAFF
TRBV3-1,TRBJ2-1,TRBD2,.,TGTGCCAGCAGCCAAGATAAGGGGACTAGCGTTCGCCCCGAGCAGTTCTTC,CASSQDKGTSVRPEQFF
TRBV27,TRBJ2-7,TRBD2,.,TGTGCCAGCAGTTTCCTAGCGGATCGAACCTACGAGCAGTACTTC,CASSFLADRTYEQYF
TRBV13,TRBJ2-2,.,.,TGTGCCAGCAGCTTGTCCCCTCGGACGGGCGGGGAGCTGTTTTTT,CASSLSPRTGGELFF
TRBV5-6,TRBJ2-3,TRBD2,once,TGTGCCAGCAGCCGTATAGCGGGAGTCACCGGTGGAGATACGCAGTATTTT,CASSRIAGVTGGDTQYF
TRBV20-1,TRBJ2-3,TRBD1,.,TGCAGTGCTCCGGGACAGGGAATAGATACGCAGTATTTT,CSAPGQGIDTQYF
TRBV6-5,TRBJ1-1,TRBD1,.,TGTGCCAGCAGTTCTCGACAGGGGGCCCCTGAAGCTTTCTTT,CASSSRQGAPEAFF
TRBV5-4,TRBJ2-5,TRBD2,.,TGTGCCAGCAGCTTGGTTAGCGGGGAGGAGACCCAGTACTTC,CASSLVSGEETQYF
TRBV7-9,TRBJ2-3,.,.,TGTGCCAGCAGGACCGGTTCTTACACAGATACGCAGTATTTT,CASRTGSYTDTQYF
TRBV29-1,TRBJ2-1,TRBD2,.,TGCAGCGTTGACCTCCCGGGGGGTGAGCAGTTCTTC,CSVDLPGGEQFF
TRBV2,TRBJ2-7,.,.,TGTGCCAGCAAGGGGCAGACCAAATCCTACGAGCAGTACTTC,CASKGQTKSYEQYF
TRBV5-1,TRBJ2-7,TRBD2,.,TGCGCCAGCAGTATCGGCGGGGGATCCTACGAGCAGTACTTC,CASSIGGGSYEQYF
TRBV29-1,TRBJ2-1,.,.,TGCAGCGTTGAAAGGGGTGCAGCGGAGCAGTACAATGAGCAGTTCTTC,CSVERGAAEQYNEQFF
TRBV29-1,TRBJ2-5,.,.,TGCAGCGCGTTAATTGGGGAGACCCAGTACTTC,CSALIGETQYF
TRBV29-1,TRBJ2-5,TRBD1,.,TGCAGCGTAACCGGGACAGGGGGAGAGACCCAGTACTTC,CSVTGTGGETQYF
TRBV28,TRBJ2-7,.,.,TGTGCCAGCAGTTACTTGACTGGGTCTATTCACTACGAGCAGTACTTC,CASSYLTGSIHYEQYF
TRBV20-1,TRBJ2-1,TRBD2,.,TGCAGTGCAAAGGCGGGAGGGGTGAGAGAGCAGTTCTTC,CSAKAGGVREQFF
TRBV6-4,TRBJ2-1,.,.,TGTGCCAGCAGTGACTCGAAATCAACTACCAATGAGCAGTTCTTC,CASSDSKSTTNEQFF
TRBV20-1,TRBJ2-5,TRBD2,.,TGCAGTGCTAGAGAACTAGCGGGAGCGATTGAGACCCAGTACTTC,CSARELAGAIETQYF
TRBV5-1,TRBJ2-7,TRBD2,.,TGCGCCAGCAGCTTAGGGACTAGCGGGGGGGCCGATGAGCAGTACTTC,CASSLGTSGGADEQYF
TRBV6-6,TRBJ2-1,.,.,TGTGCCAGCAGTTACTCGAGTGAGCAGTTCTTC,CASSYSSEQFF
TRBV7-2,TRBJ2-1,TRBD2,.,TGTGCCAGCAGCCTAGCCCTAGCGGGGAGCTCCTACAATGAGCAGTTCTTC,CASSLALAGSSYNEQFF
TRBV7-3,TRBJ1-4,TRBD1,once,TGTGCCAGCAGCCGCCGGGCCCCGACAGGGGTTGGTGAAAAACTGTTTTTT,CASSRRAPTGVGEKLFF
TRBV12-3/TRBV12-4,TRBJ1-1,TRBD1,.,TGTGCCAGCAGTTATACAGGGGAGAACACTGAAGCTTTCTTT,CASSYTGENTEAFF
TRBV29-1,TRBJ2-2,.,.,TGCAGCGTTGAGTTCAGGACGAACACCGGGGAGCTGTTTTTT,CSVEFRTNTGELFF
TRBV29-1,TRBJ1-1,TRBD1,.,TGCAGCGGAGGGGACAGAATGAACACTGAAGCTTTCTTT,CSGGDRMNTEAFF